Sequencing of this TCR beta chain was carried out in a study of T cells expressing NK-cell markers. Looking at the study overall: Beta-chain profiling covered CD3+CD56+NKG2C+, CD3+CD56+NKG2C- and CD3+CD56-NKG2C+ sorted subsets. Sequencing covered eight donors, seven HCMV-seropositive and one seronegative.

Study-wide results and caveats: Of CD8+ T cells, about 1.0-8% belonged to dominant NKG2C+ clonotypes in roughly 6 donors. The same clonotypes also predominated in the CD3+CD56-NKG2C+ fraction of several donors.

As concerns this clonotype: What it binds is not known.

Germline CDR1 is SGHAT and CDR2 is FQNNGV. The CDR3 extends over 18 amino acids. TCRdb reprocessed the 5' RACE reads and stores each CDR3 protein as one record, lacking DNA. The sample table includes about 460,000 distinct CDR3 sequences. Material for sequencing was blood T cells: a sorted CD56 or NKG2C T cell subset, CD4+ or CD8+ T cells, or bulk PBMC T cells (not recorded which). The rearrangement links TRBV11-2 to TRBJ2-5; TCRdb's D call, TRBD2, is unchecked because there is no DNA. This receptor was obtained from a woman aged 50 to 65 in good health. The CDR3 here is CASSFGLLAGTYQETQYF.